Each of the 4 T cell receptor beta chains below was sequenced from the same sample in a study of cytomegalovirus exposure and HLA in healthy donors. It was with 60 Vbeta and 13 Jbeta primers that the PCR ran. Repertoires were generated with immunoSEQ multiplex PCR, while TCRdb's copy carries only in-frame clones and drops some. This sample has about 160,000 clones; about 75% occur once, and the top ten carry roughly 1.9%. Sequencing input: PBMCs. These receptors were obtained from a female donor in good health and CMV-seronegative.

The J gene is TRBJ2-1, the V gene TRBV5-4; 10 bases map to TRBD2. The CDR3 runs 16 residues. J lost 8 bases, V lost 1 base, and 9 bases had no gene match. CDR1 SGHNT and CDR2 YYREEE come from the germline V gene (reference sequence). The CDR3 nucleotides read TGTGCCAGCAGCTTGACAGCGGGAGGGGACGGGGATGAGCAGTTCTTC. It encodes CASSLTAGGDGDEQFF.

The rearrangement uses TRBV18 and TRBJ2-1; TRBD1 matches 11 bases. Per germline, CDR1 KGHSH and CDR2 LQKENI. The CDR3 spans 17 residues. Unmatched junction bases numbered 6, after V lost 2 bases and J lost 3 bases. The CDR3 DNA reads TGTGCCAGCTCACCAACTACCGGGACAGGGGGCTACAATGAGCAGTTCTTC. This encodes CASSPTTGTGGYNEQFF.

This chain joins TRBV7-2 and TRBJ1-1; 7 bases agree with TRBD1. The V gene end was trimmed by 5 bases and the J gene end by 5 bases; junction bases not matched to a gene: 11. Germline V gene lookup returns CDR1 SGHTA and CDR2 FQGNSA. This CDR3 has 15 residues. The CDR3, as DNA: TGTGCCAGCAGCACCCGACAGGGAAGCTTAACTGAAGCTTTCTTT. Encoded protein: CASSTRQGSLTEAFF.

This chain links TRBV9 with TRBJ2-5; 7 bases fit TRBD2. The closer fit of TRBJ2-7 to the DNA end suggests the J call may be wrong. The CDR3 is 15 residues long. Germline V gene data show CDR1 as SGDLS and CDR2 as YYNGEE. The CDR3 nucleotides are TGTGCCAGCAGCGTAGACCCTAGCGGCCCATACGAGCAGTACTTC. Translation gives CASSVDPSGPYEQYF.